These 8 T cell receptor beta chains were all obtained from the same sample, sequenced in a study of blood T cell repertoires in COVID-19. Measured with immunoSEQ multiplex PCR; TCRdb has only the in-frame clones, and not every one. The data hold some 200,000 clones, with approximately 80% observed a single time. The sample taken for sequencing was peripheral blood. The source of these receptors is a woman of 80 years or more with COVID-19, enrolled during active disease.

V gene TRBV6-1 combines with J gene TRBJ2-7; no reliable D call. The CDR3 covers 14 residues. Trimming shortened V by 2 bases and J by 2 bases, and 10 bases separated the two germline ends. Germline V gives CDR1 MNHNS, CDR2 SASEGT. The CDR3 DNA reads as TGTGCCAGCAGTGAACGCAGAAGTACCTACGAGCAGTACTTC. Translation gives CASSERRSTYEQYF.

In regard to this clone: The junction departs from germline at one end; a sequencing error may be responsible. The rearrangement links TRBV5-4 to TRBJ2-1; the D gene is possibly TRBD2 (6 bases). This CDR3 region has 14 residues. Germline assignment: CDR1 SGHNT and CDR2 YYREEE (reference sequence). The CDR3 DNA reads TGTACCAGCAGCTGGGGCGGGGACTACAATGAGCAGTTCTTC. Its translation: CTSSWGGDYNEQFF.

The chain employs TRBV27 and TRBJ2-7, with D possibly TRBD2 on 5 matching bases. This CDR3 is 13 amino acids long. Germline CDR1 reads MNHEY; CDR2 reads SMNVEV (reference sequence). V lost 4 bases and J 2 bases, leaving 9 bases between the germline ends. The CDR3, as DNA: TGTGCCAGCAGTTCGGCAGCGGCCTACGAGCAGTACTTC. The encoded protein is CASSSAAAYEQYF.

The rearrangement links TRBV7-2 to TRBJ1-2, with D hard to call. The V and J ends lost 6 bases and 4 bases respectively, with 15 bases between them. The CDR3 extends over 14 amino acids. Germline lookup yields CDR1 SGHTA and CDR2 FQGNSA. The CDR3 here is CASSQGSGSYGYTF. CDR3 DNA sequence: TGTGCCAGCAGTCAAGGGTCGGGGTCCTATGGCTACACCTTC.

The chain combines TRBV5-5 with TRBJ1-6; 9 bases map to TRBD1. The CDR3 consists of 18 residues. V lost 2 bases to trimming and J lost 8 bases; unmatched junction nucleotides: 14. Germline V gene lookup returns CDR1 SGHKS and CDR2 YYEKEE (reference sequence). The CDR3 sequence is CASSFQLNRGPNYSPLHF. The CDR3 coding sequence is TGTGCCAGCAGCTTTCAACTTAACAGGGGGCCTAATTATTCACCCCTCCACTTT.

The chain has TRBV10-3 and TRBJ2-1; the match to TRBD2 covers 9 bases. The germline gives CDR1 ENHRY, CDR2 SYGVKD. CDR3 size: 15 residues. J gave up 5 bases and V 6 bases, and 8 bases lay outside the gene matches. The DNA for the CDR3 is TGTGCCATCAGGGATAGCGGGAGTGATAACAATGAGCAGTTCTTC. Amino acid sequence: CAIRDSGSDNNEQFF.

This chain links TRBV3-1 (or the pseudogene TRBV3-2) with TRBJ2-4, with D possibly TRBD1 on 5 matching bases. CDR3 size: 16 residues. In germline, CDR1 is LGHDT, CDR2 YNNKEL (reference sequence). The V and J ends lost 4 bases and 1 base respectively, with 14 bases between them. CDR3 amino acids: CASSPRQKWAKNIQYF. In DNA form, the CDR3 reads TGTGCCAGCAGCCCCCGACAGAAATGGGCCAAAAACATTCAGTACTTC.

The chain couples TRBV2 to TRBJ2-2, with D possibly TRBD2 on 6 matching bases. This CDR3 has 15 residues. V was trimmed by 3 bases and J by 6 bases, leaving 14 bases between them. From germline, CDR1 is SNHLY and CDR2 FYNNEI. This chain's CDR3 is CASSEMLASAGELFF. The DNA of the CDR3 is TGTGCCAGCAGTGAGATGCTAGCGAGCGCCGGGGAGCTGTTTTTT.